What follows are 11 T cell receptor beta chains derived from one specimen sequenced in a study of T cells in Graves' hyperthyroidism and ophthalmopathy. What was amplified from RNA transcripts were TCR beta CDR3 regions. Initially, a first-round RT-PCR of the TCR CDR3 employed the HTBI primer set. TCRdb redid the calling of the multiplex PCR reads with MiXCR, one entry per CDR3 protein. The sample contains 350,000 or so distinct CDR3 sequences, around a sixth of which appear only once. Sequenced sample: blood. These receptors were collected from a woman aged 45-65 years with Graves' hyperthyroidism.

The chain joins TRBV6-5 to TRBJ1-2, with no clear D. Trimming left V 4 bases short and J 3 bases short, with 18 bases between. The CDR3 sequence is 16 residues long. In germline, CDR1 is MNHEY, CDR2 SVGAGI. This CDR3 reads CASSFINHPGDYGYTF. The CDR3 nucleotides read TGTGCCAGCAGTTTTATCAATCATCCCGGCGACTATGGCTACACCTTC.

The chain employs TRBV5-1 and TRBJ2-1; 8 bases map to TRBD2. V trimming: 4 bases; J trimming: 5 bases; junction bases outside the gene matches: 17. The CDR3 is 18 amino acids. Germline CDR1 SGHRS, CDR2 YFSETQ. The CDR3 loop is CASSQGLGPLQIHNEQFF. The CDR3 nucleotides read TGCGCCAGCAGCCAGGGACTAGGGCCCCTTCAAATACACAATGAGCAGTTCTTC.

The chain recombines TRBV6-4 with TRBJ1-1; D is ambiguous. There are 16 residues in the CDR3. V was cut by 6 bases and J by 3 bases, with 20 bases left in between. CDR1 is MRHNA and CDR2 is SNTAGT in the germline V gene. The CDR3 loop reads CASSQAVGAPDTEAFF. CDR3 sequence (DNA): TGTGCCAGCAGCCAAGCAGTGGGAGCTCCCGACACTGAAGCTTTCTTT.

This clonotype appeared many times. V gene TRBV2 combines with J gene TRBJ2-2; no definite D call. This CDR3 has 14 residues. Germline V gives CDR1 SNHLY, CDR2 FYNNEI. Trimming pared 3 bases from V and 7 bases from J, leaving 12 bases between. CDR3 residues: CASSDTEAVGELFF. CDR3 nucleotide sequence: TGTGCCAGCAGTGATACCGAGGCGGTCGGGGAGCTGTTTTTT. Complete variable domain (other parts from reference TRBV2 and TRBJ2-2): EPEVTQTPSHQVTQMGQEVILRCVPISNHLYFYWYRQILGQKVEFLVSFYNNEISEKSEIFDDQFSVERPDGSNFTLKIRSTKLEDSAMYFCASSDTEAVGELFFGEGSRLTVL.

The sample holds many counts of this clonotype. The chain links TRBV2 to TRBJ2-1; D is unclear. Germline CDR1 and CDR2: SNHLY and FYNNEI. The V end was cut by 2 bases, the J end by 7 bases, with 15 bases between. The CDR3 runs to 15 residues. The CDR3 sequence is CASSEPNTKMNEQFF. Here the CDR3 DNA reads TGTGCCAGCAGTGAACCCAATACGAAAATGAATGAGCAGTTCTTC.

This clonotype occurred a few times. The rearrangement links TRBV6-1 to TRBJ2-1; a weak D match, TRBD1 (6 bases). V shed 5 bases and J shed 5 bases, with 13 bases lying between them. The germline gives CDR1 MNHNS, CDR2 SASEGT. This CDR3 has 14 residues. CDR3 coding DNA: TGTGCCAGCAGTCAGGGGCAGAACCACAATGAGCAGTTCTTC. It yields the protein CASSQGQNHNEQFF.

This clonotype showed up just a few times. This chain connects TRBV20-1 to TRBJ2-1, with D tentatively TRBD1 or TRBD2 (6 bases each). This CDR3 spans 14 amino acids. V was cut by 1 base and J by 8 bases, with 15 bases left in between. The germline CDR1 and CDR2 sequences are DFQATT and SNEGSKA (reference sequence). For the CDR3, the DNA is TGCAGTGCTAGAGGTCCCAACAGGGAGGATGAGCAGTTCTTC. Residues: CSARGPNREDEQFF.

This clonotype showed up many times. The chain combines TRBV15 with TRBJ2-2, with 9 bases matching TRBD2. The CDR3 loop spans 19 amino acids. Unmatched junction bases numbered 16, after V lost 5 bases and J lost 3 bases. CDR1 and CDR2 from the germline V gene are LNHNV and YYDKDF (reference sequence). The CDR3 loop is CATSVSLAGMVFDTGELFF. CDR3 nucleotides: TGTGCCACCAGCGTCTCCCTAGCGGGGATGGTCTTTGACACCGGGGAGCTGTTTTTT.

This clonotype occurred many times. The chain joins TRBV28 to TRBJ1-2; 7 nucleotides align to TRBD1. The CDR3 is 16 residues long. From germline, CDR1 is MDHEN and CDR2 SYDVKM. J gave up 2 bases and V 4 bases, and 10 bases lay outside the gene matches. CDR3 sequence: CASSSDPTGMNYGYTF. Here the CDR3 DNA reads TGTGCCAGCAGTTCCGACCCGACAGGGATGAACTATGGCTACACCTTC.

This clonotype was detected ten times or more. V and J are TRBV28 and TRBJ1-1, with D uncertain. Germline CDR1 is MDHEN and CDR2 is SYDVKM. Deletions cut 4 bases from V and 0 bases from J, with 12 bases between. This CDR3 has 15 residues. Written as DNA, the CDR3 is TGTGCCAGCAGTTCCCCGGCAGCCGTGAACACTGAAGCTTTCTTT. Translation gives CASSSPAAVNTEAFF.

This clonotype turned up a few times. The rearrangement links TRBV9 to TRBJ1-2, with 12 bases matching TRBD1. Germline CDR1 is SGDLS and CDR2 is YYNGEE. The CDR3 spans 17 residues. The ends lost 4 bases at V and 5 bases at J; junction bases unmatched: 12. The CDR3 sequence is CASSTSGTGGAGYGYTF. In nucleotides, the CDR3 is TGTGCCAGCAGCACCTCCGGGACAGGGGGCGCTGGGTATGGCTACACCTTC.